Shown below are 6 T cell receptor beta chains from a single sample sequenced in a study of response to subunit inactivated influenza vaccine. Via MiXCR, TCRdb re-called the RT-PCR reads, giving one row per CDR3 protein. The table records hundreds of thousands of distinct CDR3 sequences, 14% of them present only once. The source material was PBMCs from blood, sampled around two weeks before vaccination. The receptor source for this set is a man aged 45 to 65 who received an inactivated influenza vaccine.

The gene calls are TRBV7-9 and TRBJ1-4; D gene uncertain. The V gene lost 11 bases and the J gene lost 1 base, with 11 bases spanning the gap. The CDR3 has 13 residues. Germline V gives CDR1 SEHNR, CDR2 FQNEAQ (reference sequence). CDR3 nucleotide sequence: TGTGCCCTCAGGAATCTAACTAATGAAAAACTGTTTTTT. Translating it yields CALRNLTNEKLFF.

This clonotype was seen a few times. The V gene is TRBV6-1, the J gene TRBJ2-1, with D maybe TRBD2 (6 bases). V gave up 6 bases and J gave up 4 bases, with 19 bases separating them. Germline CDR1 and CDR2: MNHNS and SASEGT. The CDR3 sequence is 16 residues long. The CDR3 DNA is TGTGCCAGCAGCCAGCGTCCGGGGGATGTTTACAATGAGCAGTTCTTC. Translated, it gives CASSQRPGDVYNEQFF.

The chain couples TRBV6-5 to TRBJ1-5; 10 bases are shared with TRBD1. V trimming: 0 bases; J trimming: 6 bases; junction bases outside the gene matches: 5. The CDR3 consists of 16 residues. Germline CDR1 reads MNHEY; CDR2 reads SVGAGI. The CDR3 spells CASSYSRDRGFQPQHF. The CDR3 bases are TGTGCCAGCAGTTACTCGAGGGACAGGGGATTTCAGCCCCAGCATTTT.

The CDR3 DNA is TGTGCCAGCAGCTTAGGGGGGGCGCTGACCGGGGAGCTGTTTTTT. Translation: CASSLGGALTGELFF. This chain uses TRBV11-1 with TRBJ2-2; either TRBD1 or TRBD2 may fit D (6 bases each). The ends were cut back, 1 base at V and 5 bases at J, with 11 bases in the middle. Germline CDR1 SGHAT, CDR2 FQDESV (reference sequence). The CDR3 contains 15 residues.

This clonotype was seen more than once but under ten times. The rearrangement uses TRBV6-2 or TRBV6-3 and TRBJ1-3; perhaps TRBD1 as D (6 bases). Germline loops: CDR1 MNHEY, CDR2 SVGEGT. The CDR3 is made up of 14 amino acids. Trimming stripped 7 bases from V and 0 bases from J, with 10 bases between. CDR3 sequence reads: CASNGGASGNTIYF. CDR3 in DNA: TGTGCCAGCAACGGGGGCGCCTCTGGAAACACCATATATTTT.

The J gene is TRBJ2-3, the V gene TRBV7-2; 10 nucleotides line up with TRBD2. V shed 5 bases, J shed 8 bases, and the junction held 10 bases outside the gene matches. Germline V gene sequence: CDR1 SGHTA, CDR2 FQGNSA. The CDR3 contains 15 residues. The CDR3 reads CASSPPAGGFATQYF. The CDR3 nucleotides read TGTGCCAGCAGCCCCCCAGCGGGGGGGTTCGCTACGCAGTATTTT. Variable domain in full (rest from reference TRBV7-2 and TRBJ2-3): GAGVSQSPSNKVTEKGKDVELRCDPISGHTALYWYRQSLGQGLEFLIYFQGNSAPDKSGLPSDRFSAERTGGSVSTLTIQRTQQEDSAVYLCASSPPAGGFATQYFGPGTRLTVL.